Below are 15 T cell receptor beta chains sequenced from a single sample in a study of tumor-infiltrating lymphocytes in primary liver carcinoma. Germline DNA was also extracted, and blood RNA derived from unsorted whole blood. A constant-region primer primed TCR beta cDNA synthesis from about 490 ng of total RNA. ARM-PCR, slightly modified, supplied the TCR beta libraries through three nested multiplex PCR rounds. PCR rounds one and two used TRBV1-TRBV30 forward primers with a C-beta reverse primer for roughly 9 cycles each. TCRdb reprocessed the multiplex PCR reads with MiXCR, giving one entry per CDR3 protein. Here the sample spans hundreds of thousands of distinct CDR3 sequences, roughly three fifths being singletons. Sequenced: peripheral blood. The source is a woman aged 25-40 years with primary liver carcinoma and hepatitis B virus infection.

For this clonotype: This clone may be a read error of a much larger clone one base away. The J gene is TRBJ1-5, the V gene TRBV6-1, with 9 bases fitting TRBD1. This CDR3 has 12 residues. Germline trimming cut 5 bases from V and 12 bases from J; bases unmatched to any gene: 5. CDR1 is MNHNS, CDR2 SASEGT, per germline. The CDR3 DNA follows: TGTGCCAGCAGTCCGGACAGGGGCCACCAGCATTTT. Translating gives CASSPDRGHQHF.

About this clonotype itself: Given a much more abundant clone one base away, this may be a read error. The V gene is TRBV4-1, the J gene TRBJ2-1, with D possibly being TRBD1 or TRBD2 (5 bases each). Trimming removed 4 bases at V and 12 bases at J, with 25 bases between. The CDR3 totals 16 residues. The germline V gene has CDR1 MGHRA and CDR2 YSYEKL. The CDR3 sequence: CASSLQVALGGGGQFF. The CDR3 DNA reads as TGCGCCAGCAGCCTACAGGTGGCCCTCGGCGGTGGAGGGCAGTTCTTC.

This chain joins TRBV19 and TRBJ2-1, with 13 bases fitting TRBD2. This CDR3 has 20 amino acids. The germline gives CDR1 LNHDA, CDR2 SQIVND (reference sequence). With V trimmed by 0 bases and J by 0 bases, 8 bases remained unmatched. Written as DNA, the CDR3 is TGTGCCAGTAGTATAGATTGGGGGACTAGCGGGACTACCTCCTACAATGAGCAGTTCTTC. Encoded protein: CASSIDWGTSGTTSYNEQFF.

Notes on this clonotype: One end of the junction does not line up with germline, which may come from a read error. This chain links TRBV11-1 with TRBJ2-5; 11 bases agree with TRBD2. The V gene's germline CDR1 is SGHAT and CDR2 FQDESV (reference sequence). CDR3 length equals 16 residues. CDR3 coding DNA: TGTGCCAGCAGCACAGCCCCACTAGCGGGAGTTGAGACACAGTACTTC. Protein product: CASSTAPLAGVETQYF.

With regard to this clonotype: This sequence may be a read error, since a much larger clone differs from it by one base. The rearrangement links TRBV6-5 to TRBJ1-1; D not certain. The CDR3 is 13 amino acids. V was shortened by 8 bases and J by 4 bases, with 14 bases between the two germline ends. Germline CDR1 is MNHEY and CDR2 is SVGAGI. DNA for the CDR3: TGTGCCAGCTACGAAACGGGTACCACTGAAGCTTTCTTT. Its translation is CASYETGTTEAFF.

About this clonotype: One base away lies a much larger clone, so this may be a sequencing read error. V usage is TRBV13 and J usage is TRBJ2-7; TRBD1 aligns across 7 bases. The length of the CDR3 is 14 residues. V was pared by 10 bases and J by 3 bases, with 12 bases of the junction left unmatched. CDR1 and CDR2 from the germline V gene are PRHDT and FYEKMQ (reference sequence). The CDR3 is CANRPSGQHYEQYF. DNA for the CDR3: TGTGCCAACAGACCTTCGGGACAGCACTACGAGCAGTACTTC.

The rearrangement uses TRBV10-3 and TRBJ2-5; TRBD2 might be the D (6 bases). This CDR3 has 14 residues. Germline V lookup: CDR1 ENHRY, CDR2 SYGVKD. V was shortened by 5 bases and J by 5 bases, with 15 bases between the two germline ends. CDR3 sequence: CAISYGSFEETQYF. The CDR3 DNA reads TGTGCCATCAGTTACGGGAGCTTCGAGGAGACCCAGTACTTC.

This chain uses TRBV4-1 with TRBJ2-4, with 12 bases fitting TRBD2. Looked up from germline, CDR1 is MGHRA and CDR2 is YSYEKL. This CDR3 region has 19 residues. The V and J ends lost 1 base and 5 bases, in that order; junction bases with no gene match: 12. The CDR3 reads CASSQGLGLAGSWENIQYF. CDR3 coding DNA: TGCGCCAGCAGCCAAGGTTTAGGACTAGCGGGAAGTTGGGAAAACATTCAGTACTTC.

Of note for this clonotype: A read error may account for a junction end that differs from germline. The genes are TRBV7-3 and TRBJ2-5; D remains unclear. The germline CDR1 and CDR2 sequences are SGHTA and FQGTGA. The CDR3 contains 11 residues. As DNA, the CDR3 is TGTGCCAGCAGCTTATCGGAGACCCGGTACTTC. Its protein product is CASSLSETRYF.

Comment on this clonotype: Relative to the germline gene, one junction end is altered; a read error may explain this. V and J are TRBV6-1 and TRBJ2-2; 10 nucleotides agree with TRBD1. This CDR3 comprises 15 residues. The germline gives CDR1 MNHNS, CDR2 SASEGT. CDR3 DNA: TGTACCAGCAGCCGACAGGGGGCAAACACCGGGGAGCTGTTTTTT. Residues: CTSSRQGANTGELFF.

Details on this clonotype: At one of its ends the junction is not consistent with the germline gene, which may arise from a read error. The rearrangement links TRBV6-1 to TRBJ2-7; D unclear. The germline gives CDR1 MNHNS, CDR2 SASEGT. The length of the CDR3 is 14 residues. The CDR3 coding sequence is TGTGCCAGCAGTGAAGACCTCATCGCCTACGCGCAGTACTTC. Its protein product is CASSEDLIAYAQYF.

The chain carries TRBV12-3 or TRBV12-4 and TRBJ2-6, with TRBD1 matching over 7 bases. J lost 0 bases, V lost 8 bases, and 13 bases had no gene match. This CDR3 has 18 amino acids. The CDR3 nucleotides are TGTGCCAGCGGAACTACACGGGACAGATCCTCTGGGGCCAACGTCCTGACTTTC. Its protein is CASGTTRDRSSGANVLTF.

This clonotype was observed a single time. This could be a read error, since a much larger clone is one nucleotide away. The gene calls are TRBV6-5 and TRBJ1-1; D is possibly TRBD1 (5 bases). The germline CDR1 and CDR2 sequences are MNHEY and SVGAGI. The CDR3 runs 15 residues. As DNA, the CDR3 is TGTGCCAGCAAGCCAGGACTATGGGGGAACACTGATGCTTTCTTT. This sequence encodes CASKPGLWGNTDAFF.

As concerns this clonotype: A much larger clone differs from this one at a single base, so this may be a read error. This chain joins TRBV29-1 and TRBJ2-1, with a weak D call TRBD2 (5 bases). The V end was cut by 3 bases, the J end by 7 bases, with 19 bases between. CDR1 SQVTM and CDR2 ANQGSEA come from the germline V gene. The CDR3 runs to 15 residues. The CDR3 region has the DNA TGCAGCGTTGACTGGGCGGAGGCTCAAAGTAATGAGCAGTTCTTC. This encodes CSVDWAEAQSNEQFF.

The chain joins TRBV29-1 to TRBJ1-5; TRBD1 matches at 9 bases. Near its end, the DNA agrees better with TRBJ2-3, so the J call may be wrong. Germline CDR1 and CDR2: SQVTM and ANQGSEA. The CDR3 consists of 15 residues. The CDR3 sequence is CSVVPTGGRNQPQYF. The CDR3 DNA sequence: TGCAGCGTTGTCCCGACAGGGGGACGCAATCAGCCCCAGTATTTT.